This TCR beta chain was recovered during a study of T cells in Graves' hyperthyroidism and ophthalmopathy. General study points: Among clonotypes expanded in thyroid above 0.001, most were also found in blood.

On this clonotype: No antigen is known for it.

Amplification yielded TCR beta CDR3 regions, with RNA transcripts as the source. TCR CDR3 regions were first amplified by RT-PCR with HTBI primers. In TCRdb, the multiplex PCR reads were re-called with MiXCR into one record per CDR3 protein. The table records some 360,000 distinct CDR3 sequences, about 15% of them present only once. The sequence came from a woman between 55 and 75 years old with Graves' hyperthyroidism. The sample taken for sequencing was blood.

CDR3 protein: CASSPGRTSSYNEQFF. The CDR3 nucleotides read TGTGCCAGCAGCCCTGGACGGACGAGCTCCTACAATGAGCAGTTCTTC. The chain has TRBV7-9 and TRBJ2-1; D is undetermined. CDR1 SEHNR and CDR2 FQNEAQ come from the germline V gene (reference sequence). The V and J ends lost 5 bases and 0 bases respectively, with 14 bases between them. The CDR3 extends over 16 amino acids.